This T cell receptor beta chain derives from a study of beta chain features in type 1 diabetes. Details on this clone: Antigen unknown.

Expressed TCRB transcripts were sequenced, since all the RNA that had been isolated was reverse transcribed. TCRdb's table, derived via immunoSEQ multiplex PCR, lists solely in-frame clones and lacks some. The sample comprises some 290,000 clones, roughly a quarter of which are singletons, and around 0.012% rests with the top ten. Study findings and constraints: For type 1 diabetes patients, VDJ junctions showed fewer insertions and more deletions. Type 1 diabetes patients had TCRB CDR3s that were shorter (moderately but significantly so) in all four CD4+ subsets. Naive, central memory and Treg TCRB repertoires seemed to resemble each other more closely in patients than they did in healthy donors.

In total, each donor contributed a single heparinised blood draw that averaged about 110 mL. A sort by CD45RO/CCR7/CD25/CD127/CD95/CD27 yielded CD4+ naive, central memory, regulatory and stem cell-like memory cells. This CDR3 is built from 12 residues. V gave up 8 bases and J gave up 6 bases, with 14 bases separating them. Germline assignment: CDR1 WSHSY and CDR2 SAAADI. The TCR sequence derives from a woman in her 30s with type 1 diabetes. This chain connects TRBV10-2 to TRBJ2-7, with a possible D match to TRBD2 (5 bases). The specimen was naive CD4+ T cells from blood. CDR3 nucleotide sequence: TGCGCCAGCGGGTCGGTAGGAGGCGAGCAGTACTTC. Translation: CASGSVGGEQYF.